This T cell receptor beta chain comes out of a study of T-cell memory formation after mild COVID-19. This CDR3 has 13 residues. Trimming took off 1 base at V and 6 bases at J, with 8 bases between the two ends. Germline CDR1 SGHDN, CDR2 FVKESK. TCRdb independently ran MiXCR on the 5' RACE reads; one entry per CDR3 protein. The data contain about 140,000 distinct CDR3 sequences, about 14% of them singletons. This clonotype was sampled from an adult woman who had mild COVID-19 (a few samples of this study predate the infection). Cell type and time point are not known. The genes are TRBV14 and TRBJ2-3, with D perhaps matching TRBD2 (6 bases). Sequenced sample: PBMCs or a T cell subset sorted from them (not recorded which). Here the CDR3 DNA reads TGTGCCAGCAGCCAAGTCGGAGGGGATACGCAGTATTTT. Amino acid sequence: CASSQVGGDTQYF.